The 26 T cell receptor beta chains reported below all come from one sample, sequenced in a study of T cell responses to AZD1222 COVID-19 vaccine. Sequencing was performed with immunoSEQ multiplex PCR; in TCRdb, only in-frame clones are kept and a portion is missing. In the table there are 100,000 to 150,000 clones, about nine tenths of which are singletons. The starting material was peripheral blood, obtained on day 0 of AZD1222 vaccination. The receptors shown here come from an adult in good health.

Note on this clone: An end of the junction does not agree with germline; a read error may underlie this. The chain combines TRBV6-5 with TRBJ1-3; 7 nucleotides match TRBD1. Germline lookup yields CDR1 MNHEY and CDR2 SVGAGI. This CDR3 spans 11 amino acids. CDR3 protein: CASSGTDKPDF. CDR3 nucleotides: TGTGCCAGCAGCGGGACAGATAAACCTGATTTT.

This chain links TRBV15 with TRBJ2-5; no definite D call. The CDR3 loop spans 14 amino acids. V gave up 0 bases and J gave up 5 bases, with 10 bases separating them. The germline CDR1 and CDR2 sequences are LNHNV and YYDKDF (reference sequence). The CDR3 sequence: CATSRDRKLETQYF. The CDR3 DNA reads TGTGCCACCAGCAGAGATAGGAAATTGGAGACCCAGTACTTC.

The CDR3, as DNA: TGTGCCAGCAGCTCCGGACAGGGGCGGTACGAGCAGTACTTC. Protein product: CASSSGQGRYEQYF. The V gene is TRBV7-9, the J gene TRBJ2-7, with 9 bases matching TRBD1. The CDR3 sequence is 14 residues long. Per the germline V gene, CDR1 is SEHNR and CDR2 is FQNEAQ (reference sequence). Trimming removed 4 bases from V and 4 bases from J; junction bases left unmatched: 5.

The CDR3: CASSYSAGSVTEAFF. As DNA, the CDR3 is TGTGCCAGCAGTTACTCTGCAGGGAGCGTTACTGAAGCTTTCTTT. This sequence joins TRBV6-2 or TRBV6-3 and TRBJ1-1; D is perhaps TRBD1 (5 bases). The germline gives CDR1 MNHEY, CDR2 SVGEGT. There are 15 residues in the CDR3. V was shortened by 0 bases and J by 5 bases, with 13 bases between the two germline ends.

Here the CDR3 reads CASSQDWVGYGYTF. The CDR3 coding sequence is TGTGCCAGCAGCCAGGACTGGGTCGGGTATGGCTACACCTTC. This rearrangement joins TRBV7-8 to TRBJ1-2; D not certain. There are 14 residues in the CDR3. Trimming left V 5 bases short and J 5 bases short, with 15 bases between. Germline lookup yields CDR1 SGHVS and CDR2 FQNEAQ.

The rearrangement uses TRBV11-2 and TRBJ2-1, with D maybe TRBD2 (7 bases). The germline V and J ends were trimmed by 1 base and 0 bases, with 16 bases remaining between them. This CDR3 is built from 18 residues. CDR1 is SGHAT and CDR2 is FQNNGV in the germline V gene. In nucleotides, the CDR3 is TGTGCCAGCAGCTTAGGCGGGGGCCGGGGACGCTCCTACAATGAGCAGTTCTTC. Translation gives CASSLGGGRGRSYNEQFF. The whole variable domain, remainder taken from reference TRBV11-2 and TRBJ2-1, is EAGVAQSPRYKIIEKRQSVAFWCNPISGHATLYWYQQILGQGPKLLIQFQNNGVVDDSQLPKDRFSAERLKGVDSTLKIQPAKLEDSAVYLCASSLGGGRGRSYNEQFFGPGTRLTVL.

The chain employs TRBV18 and TRBJ1-1; D gene unclear. Germline V CDR1 and CDR2: KGHSH, LQKENI. This CDR3 has 12 residues. The V and J ends lost 5 bases and 3 bases respectively, with 7 bases between them. CDR3 in amino acids: CASSGLDTEAFF. Here the CDR3 DNA reads TGTGCCAGCTCAGGTTTAGACACTGAAGCTTTCTTT. The complete variable domain, with remaining parts taken from reference TRBV18 and TRBJ1-1, reads NAGVMQNPRHLVRRRGQEARLRCSPMKGHSHVYWYRQLPEEGLKFMVYLQKENIIDESGMPKERFSAEFPKEGPSILRIQQVVRGDSAAYFCASSGLDTEAFFGQGTRLTVV.

This clone was seen more than once but under ten times. J is TRBJ1-6 and V is TRBV7-2; a possible D gene is TRBD1 (5 bases). The length of the CDR3 is 15 residues. Germline V lookup: CDR1 SGHTA, CDR2 FQGNSA. V was cut by 1 base and J by 8 bases, with 12 bases left in between. CDR3 region: CASSLGRTHDSPLHF. The CDR3 DNA reads TGTGCCAGCAGCTTAGGAAGGACACACGATTCACCCCTCCACTTT.

This chain uses TRBV28 with TRBJ1-5; possible D gene TRBD1, 6 bases. Trimming took 6 bases from V and 7 from J, leaving 16 bases between them. Germline CDR1 is MDHEN and CDR2 is SYDVKM. The CDR3 spans 14 residues. The DNA for the CDR3 is TGTGCCAGCAGACCTAGTATAGGGGGGCAGCCCCAGCATTTT. It yields the protein CASRPSIGGQPQHF.

Only a few counts were recorded for this clone. The chain couples TRBV5-1 to TRBJ2-7; a possible D gene is TRBD1 (7 bases). Looked up from germline, CDR1 is SGHRS and CDR2 is YFSETQ. The germline V and J ends were trimmed by 3 bases and 6 bases, with 22 bases remaining between them. The length of the CDR3 is 16 residues. This CDR3 reads CASSWGDRDSPLEQYF. The DNA of the CDR3 is TGCGCCAGCAGCTGGGGGGACCGGGACAGTCCCCTCGAGCAGTACTTC.

The V gene is TRBV28, the J gene TRBJ2-7, with 9 positions matching TRBD1. Germline V gives CDR1 MDHEN, CDR2 SYDVKM. V shed 3 bases, J shed 1 base, and the junction held 4 bases outside the gene matches. This CDR3 is built from 15 residues. CDR3 in amino acids: CASSFLTGGSYEQYF. The DNA for the CDR3 is TGTGCCAGCAGTTTCCTGACAGGGGGTTCCTACGAGCAGTACTTC. The whole variable domain, remainder taken from reference TRBV28 and TRBJ2-7, is DVKVTQSSRYLVKRTGEKVFLECVQDMDHENMFWYRQDPGLGLRLIYFSYDVKMKEKGDIPEGYSVSREKKERFSLILESASTNQTSMYLCASSFLTGGSYEQYFGPGTRLTVT.

Here the CDR3 DNA reads TGTGCCAGCAGTTACTCAGACCCTCGGGGTGGAAACACCATATATTTT. Its translation is CASSYSDPRGGNTIYF. V usage is TRBV6-5 and J usage is TRBJ1-3; D is ambiguous. CDR3 length equals 16 residues. The V and J ends lost 0 bases and 3 bases respectively, with 12 bases between them. The germline gives CDR1 MNHEY, CDR2 SVGAGI.

The gene calls are TRBV5-1 and TRBJ2-7, with no clear D. The CDR3 is 13 amino acids. The germline gives CDR1 SGHRS, CDR2 YFSETQ. V lost 4 bases and J lost 3, with 11 bases in between. The CDR3: CASSLTGSYEQYF. CDR3 sequence (DNA): TGCGCCAGCAGCCTGACCGGCAGCTACGAGCAGTACTTC. Looking up the rest from reference TRBV5-1 and TRBJ2-7 gives the full variable domain: KAGVTQTPRYLIKTRGQQVTLSCSPISGHRSVSWYQQTPGQGLQFLFEYFSETQRNKGNFPGRFSGRQFSNSRSEMNVSTLELGDSALYLCASSLTGSYEQYFGPGTRLTVT.

The chain has TRBV5-1 and TRBJ1-6; 7 bases are shared with TRBD1. V was clipped by 2 bases and J by 9 bases; unmatched bases: 2. This CDR3 region has 13 residues. Germline V CDR1 and CDR2: SGHRS, YFSETQ. The DNA for the CDR3 is TGCGCCAGCAGCTTAGGGGACAGTTCACCCCTCCACTTT. This gives the protein CASSLGDSSPLHF.

This clone was recorded a few times. V gene TRBV30 combines with J gene TRBJ1-3, with D unresolved. Germline CDR1 and CDR2: GTSNPN and SVGIG (reference sequence). The V end lost 5 bases, the J end lost 4 bases, and 12 bases lay between the germline ends. This CDR3 comprises 13 residues. The CDR3: CAWEGQTGNTIYF. As DNA, the CDR3 is TGTGCCTGGGAAGGTCAGACGGGAAACACCATATATTTT.

This rearrangement joins TRBV19 to TRBJ1-5; possibly TRBD1 for D (6 bases). Germline V gene sequence: CDR1 LNHDA, CDR2 SQIVND (reference sequence). The CDR3 is 16 amino acids. The V and J ends lost 7 bases and 3 bases respectively, with 19 bases between them. CDR3 in DNA: TGTGCCAGTAACCCACAGGGCCGTTCTAACAATCAGCCCCAGCATTTT. This codes for CASNPQGRSNNQPQHF.

The chain joins TRBV9 to TRBJ1-3; no definite D call. This CDR3 is built from 15 residues. Germline values: CDR1 SGDLS, CDR2 YYNGEE. Trimming took 3 bases from V and 3 from J, leaving 13 bases between them. CDR3 in DNA: TGTGCCAGCAGCGCGGGCTGGGGTATTGGAAACACCATATATTTT. Protein sequence: CASSAGWGIGNTIYF.

This rearrangement joins TRBV19 to TRBJ2-1; 10 nucleotides line up with TRBD2. This CDR3 is built from 15 residues. Unmatched junction bases numbered 8, after V lost 5 bases and J lost 7 bases. Germline V CDR1 and CDR2: LNHDA, SQIVND (reference sequence). The CDR3 loop reads CASSGGLARTNEQFF. Written as DNA, the CDR3 is TGTGCCAGTAGTGGGGGACTAGCGCGGACAAATGAGCAGTTCTTC. Drawing the rest from reference TRBV19 and TRBJ2-1, the complete variable domain is DGGITQSPKYLFRKEGQNVTLSCEQNLNHDAMYWYRQDPGQGLRLIYYSQIVNDFQKGDIAEGYSVSREKKESFPLTVTSAQKNPTAFYLCASSGGLARTNEQFFGPGTRLTVL.

CDR3 nucleotides: TGTGCCAGCAGGGGGGGACAGGACATGAACACTGAAGCTTTCTTT. It codes for CASRGGQDMNTEAFF. V usage is TRBV5-8 and J usage is TRBJ1-1, with 8 bases that match TRBD1. After removal of 5 bases from V and 0 bases from J, the junction contained 6 bases not matched to a gene. The CDR3 has 15 amino acids. Germline lookup yields CDR1 SGHTS and CDR2 YDEGEE.

The CDR3 loop reads CASSVGGTGAGNGGYTF. CDR3 DNA sequence: TGTGCCAGCAGCGTAGGGGGAACAGGGGCGGGGAATGGTGGCTACACCTTC. V is TRBV9 and J is TRBJ1-2; TRBD1 aligns across 7 bases. V shed 0 bases and J 7 bases; nucleotides not matched to a gene: 15. The CDR3 consists of 17 residues. From germline, CDR1 is SGDLS and CDR2 YYNGEE.

This clone appeared a few times. The chain joins TRBV3-1 (or the pseudogene TRBV3-2) to TRBJ1-5; TRBD1 aligns across 7 bases. The CDR3 loop spans 16 amino acids. Germline V gene lookup returns CDR1 LGHDT and CDR2 YNNKEL (reference sequence). J lost 7 bases, V lost 1 base, and 10 bases had no gene match. For the CDR3, the DNA is TGTGCCAGCAGCCAAGCCCGACAGGGAGGAGAACAGCCCCAGCATTTT. It yields the protein CASSQARQGGEQPQHF.

The CDR3: CASSRANAVFYGYTF. DNA of the CDR3: TGTGCCAGCAGCCGGGCAAATGCCGTTTTCTATGGCTACACCTTC. The J gene is TRBJ1-2, the V gene TRBV7-9, with D unresolved. The CDR3 totals 15 residues. Looked up from germline, CDR1 is SEHNR and CDR2 is FQNEAQ (reference sequence). Deletions cut 5 bases from V and 4 bases from J, with 17 bases between.

The CDR3 here is CASSFSGQASGNTIYF. The CDR3 nucleotides are TGTGCCAGCAGTTTCTCCGGACAGGCCTCTGGAAACACCATATATTTT. The V and J genes are TRBV6-5 and TRBJ1-3, with 7 bases lining up with TRBD1. V lost 4 bases to trimming and J lost 0 bases; unmatched junction nucleotides: 6. CDR1 is MNHEY, CDR2 SVGAGI, per germline. This CDR3 contains 16 residues.

The J gene is TRBJ1-2, the V gene TRBV19; D is uncertain. V lost 7 bases, J lost 7 bases, and 19 bases lay in between. The CDR3 loop spans 14 amino acids. Germline V CDR1 and CDR2: LNHDA, SQIVND (reference sequence). The CDR3 DNA reads as TGTGCCAGTACCCCGCAACTTCACGGTGTTGGCTACACCTTC. Amino acids: CASTPQLHGVGYTF.

J is TRBJ1-1 and V is TRBV4-3; no clear D. Germline-derived CDR1 and CDR2 are LGHNA and YSLEER. Trimming took 1 base from V and 0 from J, leaving 9 bases between them. The CDR3 has 15 residues. CDR3 coding DNA: TGCGCCAGCAGCCAAGGTCACGGGCTGAACACTGAAGCTTTCTTT. This translates into CASSQGHGLNTEAFF.

Comments on this clone: The junction departs from the called germline gene at one end, perhaps through a read error. The CDR3: CATSREGTAIRIF. The CDR3 coding sequence is TGTGCCACCAGCAGAGAGGGGACAGCCATTCGTATTTTC. The chain joins TRBV15 to TRBJ2-7, with 7 bases lining up with TRBD1. The length of the CDR3 is 13 residues. The V gene's germline CDR1 is LNHNV and CDR2 YYDKDF (reference sequence).